Only one count was recorded for the clone carrying this T cell receptor (beta chain). Enrollees, about 18 to 100 years old, lived in 24 US areas. Within the 2 weeks before study entry, each person in the exposed group met a COVID-19 case. This entry is derived from a study of blood T cell repertoires in COVID-19. Original data processing: Quantification of nucleated cells was approximated via reference gene primer amplification. Assay: immunoSEQ multiplex PCR; the TCRdb copy retains only in-frame clones and omits some. V, J and clone size reflect that table, while D and trimming were determined from the DNA. There are around 150,000 clones in the sample; 80% to 85% occur only once, and 5.2% lies in the top ten. The CDR3 sequence is 14 residues long. Trimming left V 0 bases short and J 5 bases short, with 8 bases between.

The chain couples TRBV23-1 to TRBJ2-1; TRBD2 might be the D (5 bases). TRBV23-1 is sorted into the ORF group, with uncertain function. The sequenced sample consisted of PBMCs or T cells enriched from blood (not recorded which). The source of this sequence is a man aged 70-80 years who had been exposed to COVID-19. The CDR3, as DNA: TGCGCCAGCAGTCAATCGCAGACTAACAATGAGCAGTTCTTC. Translating gives CASSQSQTNNEQFF.